Reported below is one T cell receptor (beta chain). Its antigen is still unknown. Its ends do not fully match the called genes, so a read error is possible. TCRbeta libraries were built with three rounds of nested PCR, modified from ARM-PCR. TCRdb recomputed calls from the multiplex PCR reads with MiXCR, one row per CDR3 protein. The table lists 70,000 to 90,000 distinct CDR3 sequences, 75% to 90% of them singletons. This record belongs to a study of tumor and adjacent non-tumor tissue in lung cancer. This CDR3 spans 14 amino acids. Germline V gives CDR1 SQVTM, CDR2 ANQGSEA. The template was RNA from unsorted bulk tissue. Study conclusions and caveats: Higher tumor TCR diversity was associated with shorter survival.

The chain carries TRBV29-1 and TRBJ2-7; TRBD1 or TRBD2 may be the D gene (5 bases each). The receptor's source is a woman between 50 and 59 years old with non-small cell lung cancer. The sequenced material came from lung tumor tissue. The CDR3 DNA follows: TGTAGCGTTGCCATAGGGGACGAAACCTACCAGCGGTACTTC. Translation gives CSVAIGDETYQRYF.